This TCR beta chain stems from a study of T cell responses to AZD1222 COVID-19 vaccine. Study results and caveats: Donors were chiefly white British, with a greater number of females, and clonal diversity was perhaps underestimated.

The CDR3 covers 15 residues. Germline lookup yields CDR1 SNHLY and CDR2 FYNNEI. V gave up 5 bases and J gave up 5 bases; unmatched junction bases: 10. In regard to this clone: Its target is not known.

Some clones are missing from TCRdb's copy, which holds only in-frame ones; the method was immunoSEQ multiplex PCR. The table records about 130,000 clones, just under 95% of them present only once. The sample was peripheral blood, taken 28 days after the second AZD1222 dose. The clonotype originates from an adult who received the AZD1222 COVID-19 vaccine. This rearrangement joins TRBV2 to TRBJ2-7; 9 nucleotides match TRBD1. CDR3 sequence reads: CASSLRQGVYNEQYF. The CDR3 bases are TGTGCCAGCAGTCTGAGACAGGGGGTTTACAACGAGCAGTACTTC.